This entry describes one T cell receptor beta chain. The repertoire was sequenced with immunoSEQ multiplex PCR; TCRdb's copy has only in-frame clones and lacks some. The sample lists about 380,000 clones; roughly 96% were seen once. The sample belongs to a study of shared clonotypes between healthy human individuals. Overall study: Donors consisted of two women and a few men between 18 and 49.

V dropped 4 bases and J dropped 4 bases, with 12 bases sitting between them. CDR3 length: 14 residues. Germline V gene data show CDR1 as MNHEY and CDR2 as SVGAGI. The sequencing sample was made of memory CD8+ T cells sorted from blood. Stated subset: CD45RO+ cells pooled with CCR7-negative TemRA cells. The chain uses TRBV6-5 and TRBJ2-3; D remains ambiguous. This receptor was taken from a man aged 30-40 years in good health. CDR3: CASSSPLLADTQYF. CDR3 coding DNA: TGTGCCAGCAGTTCACCCCTATTGGCAGATACGCAGTATTTT.